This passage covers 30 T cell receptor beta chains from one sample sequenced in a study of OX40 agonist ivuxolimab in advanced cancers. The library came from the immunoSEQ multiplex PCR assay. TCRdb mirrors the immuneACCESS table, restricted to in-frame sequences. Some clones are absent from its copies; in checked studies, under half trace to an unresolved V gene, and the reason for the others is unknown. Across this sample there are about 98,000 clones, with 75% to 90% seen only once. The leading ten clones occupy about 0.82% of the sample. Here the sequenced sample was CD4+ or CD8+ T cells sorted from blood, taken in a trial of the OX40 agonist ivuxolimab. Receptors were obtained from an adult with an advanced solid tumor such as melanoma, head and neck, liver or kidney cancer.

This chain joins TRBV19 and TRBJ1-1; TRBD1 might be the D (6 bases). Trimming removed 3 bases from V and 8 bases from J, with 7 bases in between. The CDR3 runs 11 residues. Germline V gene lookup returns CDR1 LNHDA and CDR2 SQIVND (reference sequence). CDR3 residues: CASSIRGEAFF. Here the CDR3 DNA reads TGTGCCAGTAGTATCAGGGGAGAAGCTTTCTTT.

This CDR3 reads CASSLKQGNTGELFF. CDR3 coding DNA: TGTGCCAGCAGCCTAAAACAGGGAAACACCGGGGAGCTGTTTTTT. The gene calls are TRBV6-5 and TRBJ2-2; tentatively, D is TRBD1 (6 bases). This CDR3 is 15 amino acids long. V was trimmed by 6 bases and J by 2 bases, leaving 13 bases between them. From germline, CDR1 is MNHEY and CDR2 SVGAGI.

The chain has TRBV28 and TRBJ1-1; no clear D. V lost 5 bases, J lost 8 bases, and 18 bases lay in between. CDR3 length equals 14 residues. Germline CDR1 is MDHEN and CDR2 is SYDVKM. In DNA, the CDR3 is TGTGCCAGCAGTCCTAGCTTCCTGATCCTAGAAGCTTTCTTT. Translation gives CASSPSFLILEAFF.

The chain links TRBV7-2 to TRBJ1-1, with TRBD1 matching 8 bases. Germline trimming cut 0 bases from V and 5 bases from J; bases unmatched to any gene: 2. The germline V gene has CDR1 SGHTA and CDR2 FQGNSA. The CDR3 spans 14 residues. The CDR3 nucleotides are TGTGCCAGCAGCTTAGCGACAGGGGAGACTGAAGCTTTCTTT. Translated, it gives CASSLATGETEAFF.

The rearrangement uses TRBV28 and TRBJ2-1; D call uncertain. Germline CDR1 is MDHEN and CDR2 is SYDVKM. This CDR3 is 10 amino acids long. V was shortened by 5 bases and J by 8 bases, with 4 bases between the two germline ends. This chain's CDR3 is CASSIHEQFF. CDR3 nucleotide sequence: TGTGCCAGCAGTATACATGAGCAGTTCTTC.

For the CDR3, the DNA is TGCGCCAGCAGCCAAGATTGGGAAAGAGGTAGCACCTGGGCCCATGAGCAGTTCTTC. This gives the protein CASSQDWERGSTWAHEQFF. The rearrangement links TRBV4-1 to TRBJ2-1; D gene uncertain. Deletions cut 0 bases from V and 8 bases from J, with 26 bases between. Germline V lookup: CDR1 MGHRA, CDR2 YSYEKL. The CDR3 covers 19 residues.

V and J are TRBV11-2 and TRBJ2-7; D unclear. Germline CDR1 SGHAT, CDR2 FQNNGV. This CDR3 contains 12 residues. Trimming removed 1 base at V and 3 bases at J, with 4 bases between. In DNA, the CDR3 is TGTGCCAGCAGCTTAGTTGGCTACGAGCAGTACTTC. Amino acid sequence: CASSLVGYEQYF. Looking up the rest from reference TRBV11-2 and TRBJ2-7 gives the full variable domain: EAGVAQSPRYKIIEKRQSVAFWCNPISGHATLYWYQQILGQGPKLLIQFQNNGVVDDSQLPKDRFSAERLKGVDSTLKIQPAKLEDSAVYLCASSLVGYEQYFGPGTRLTVT.

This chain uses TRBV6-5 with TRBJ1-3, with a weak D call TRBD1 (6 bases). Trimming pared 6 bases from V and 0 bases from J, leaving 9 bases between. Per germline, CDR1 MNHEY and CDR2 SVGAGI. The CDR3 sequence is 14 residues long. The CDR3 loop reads CASRTGGSGNTIYF. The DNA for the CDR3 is TGTGCCAGCAGGACAGGTGGCTCTGGAAACACCATATATTTT.

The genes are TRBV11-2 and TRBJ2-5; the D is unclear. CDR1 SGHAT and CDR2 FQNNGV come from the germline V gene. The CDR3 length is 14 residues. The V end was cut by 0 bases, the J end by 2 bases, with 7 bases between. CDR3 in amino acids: CASSLDGGQETQYF. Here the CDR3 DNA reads TGTGCCAGCAGCTTAGATGGCGGACAAGAGACCCAGTACTTC.

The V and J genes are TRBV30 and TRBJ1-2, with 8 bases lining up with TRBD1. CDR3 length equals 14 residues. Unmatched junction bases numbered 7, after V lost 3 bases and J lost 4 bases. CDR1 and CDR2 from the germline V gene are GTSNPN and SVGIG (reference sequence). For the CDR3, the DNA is TGTGCCTGGAGCGCTGGACAGGGAGGCTATGGCTACACCTTC. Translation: CAWSAGQGGYGYTF.

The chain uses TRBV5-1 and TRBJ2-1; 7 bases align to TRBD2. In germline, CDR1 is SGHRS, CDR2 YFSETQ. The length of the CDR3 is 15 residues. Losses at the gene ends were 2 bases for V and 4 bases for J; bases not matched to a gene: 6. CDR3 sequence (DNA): TGCGCCAGCAGCTTCAGGGAGGGACTGTACAATGAGCAGTTCTTC. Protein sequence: CASSFREGLYNEQFF.

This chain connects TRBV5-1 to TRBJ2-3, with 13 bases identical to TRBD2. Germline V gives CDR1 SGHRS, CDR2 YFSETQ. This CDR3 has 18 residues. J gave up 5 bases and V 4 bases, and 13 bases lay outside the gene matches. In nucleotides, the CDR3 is TGCGCCAGCAGCCTCAGACTAGCGGGAGGTCCCCCCGGAGATACGCAGTATTTT. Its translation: CASSLRLAGGPPGDTQYF.

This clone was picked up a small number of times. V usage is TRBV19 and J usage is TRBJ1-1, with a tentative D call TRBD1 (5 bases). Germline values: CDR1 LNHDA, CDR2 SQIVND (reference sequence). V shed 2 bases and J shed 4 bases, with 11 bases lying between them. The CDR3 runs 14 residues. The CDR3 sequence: CASSILGAPTEAFF. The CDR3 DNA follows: TGTGCCAGTAGTATACTAGGGGCGCCCACTGAAGCTTTCTTT.

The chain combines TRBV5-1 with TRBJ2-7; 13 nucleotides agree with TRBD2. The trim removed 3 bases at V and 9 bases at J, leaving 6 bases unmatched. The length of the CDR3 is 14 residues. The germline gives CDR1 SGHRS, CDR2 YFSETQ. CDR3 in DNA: TGCGCCAGCAGCTCCGGGACTAGCGGGACCGGGCAGTACTTC. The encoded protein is CASSSGTSGTGQYF.

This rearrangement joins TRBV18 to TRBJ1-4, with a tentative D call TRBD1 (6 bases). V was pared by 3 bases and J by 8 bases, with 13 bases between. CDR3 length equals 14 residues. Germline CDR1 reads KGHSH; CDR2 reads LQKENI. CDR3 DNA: TGTGCCAGCTCACCCGCCGGGACAAAGGAAAAACTGTTTTTT. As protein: CASSPAGTKEKLFF.

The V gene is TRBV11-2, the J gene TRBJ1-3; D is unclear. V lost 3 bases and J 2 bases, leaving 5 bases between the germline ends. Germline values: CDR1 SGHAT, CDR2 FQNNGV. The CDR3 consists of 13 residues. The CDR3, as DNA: TGTGCCAGCAGCTTGACCCCTGGAAACACCATATATTTT. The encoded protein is CASSLTPGNTIYF.

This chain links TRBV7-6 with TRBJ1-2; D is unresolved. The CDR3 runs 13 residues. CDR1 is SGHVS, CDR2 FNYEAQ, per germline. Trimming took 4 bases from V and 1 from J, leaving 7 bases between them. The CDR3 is CASSSGNNYGYTF. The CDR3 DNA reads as TGTGCCAGCAGCTCCGGGAATAACTATGGCTACACCTTC.

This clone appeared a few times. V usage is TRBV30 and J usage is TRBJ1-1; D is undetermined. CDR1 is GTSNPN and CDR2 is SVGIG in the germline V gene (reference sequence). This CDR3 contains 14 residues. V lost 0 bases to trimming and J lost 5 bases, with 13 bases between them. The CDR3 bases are TGTGCCTGGAGTGTAACGGGGAGGGTAACTGAAGCTTTCTTT. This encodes CAWSVTGRVTEAFF.

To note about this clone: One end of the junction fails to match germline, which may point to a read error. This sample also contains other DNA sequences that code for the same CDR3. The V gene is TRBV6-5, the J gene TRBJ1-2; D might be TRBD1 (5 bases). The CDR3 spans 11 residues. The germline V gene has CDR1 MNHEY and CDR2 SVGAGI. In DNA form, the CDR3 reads TGTGCCAGCTCCAACGGGGGTGGCTATACCTTC. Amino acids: CASSNGGGYTF.

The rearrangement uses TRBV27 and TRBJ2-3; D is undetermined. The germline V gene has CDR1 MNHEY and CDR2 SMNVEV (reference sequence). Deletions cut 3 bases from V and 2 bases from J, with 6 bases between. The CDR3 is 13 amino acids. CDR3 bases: TGTGCCAGCAGTTTCCTAAACACAGATACGCAGTATTTT. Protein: CASSFLNTDTQYF.

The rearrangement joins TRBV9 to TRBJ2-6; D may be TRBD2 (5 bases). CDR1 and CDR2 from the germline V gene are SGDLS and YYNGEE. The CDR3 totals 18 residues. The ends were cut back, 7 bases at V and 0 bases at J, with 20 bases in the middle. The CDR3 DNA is TGTGCCAGCGGACTCTCAGTATCCCTTAGCTCTGGGGCCAACGTCCTGACTTTC. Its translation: CASGLSVSLSSGANVLTF.

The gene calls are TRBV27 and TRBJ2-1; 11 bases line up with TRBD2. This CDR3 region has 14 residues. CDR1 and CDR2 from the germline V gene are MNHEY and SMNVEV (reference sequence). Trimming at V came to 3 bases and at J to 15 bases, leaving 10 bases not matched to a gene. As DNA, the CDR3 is TGTGCCAGCAGTTTTACGCTAGCGGGAGGAGGTCGGTTCTTC. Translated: CASSFTLAGGGRFF.

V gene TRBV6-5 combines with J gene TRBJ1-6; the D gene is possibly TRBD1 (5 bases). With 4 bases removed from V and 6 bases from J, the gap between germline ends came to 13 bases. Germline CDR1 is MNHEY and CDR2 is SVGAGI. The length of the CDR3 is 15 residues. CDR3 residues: CASSWAGTSNSPLHF. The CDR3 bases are TGTGCCAGCAGTTGGGCAGGGACTTCTAATTCACCCCTCCACTTT.

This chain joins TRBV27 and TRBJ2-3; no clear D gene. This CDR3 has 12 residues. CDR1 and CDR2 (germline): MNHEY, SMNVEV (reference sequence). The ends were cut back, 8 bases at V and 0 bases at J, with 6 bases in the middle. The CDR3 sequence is CASASSTDTQYF. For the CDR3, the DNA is TGTGCCAGCGCTTCTAGCACAGATACGCAGTATTTT.

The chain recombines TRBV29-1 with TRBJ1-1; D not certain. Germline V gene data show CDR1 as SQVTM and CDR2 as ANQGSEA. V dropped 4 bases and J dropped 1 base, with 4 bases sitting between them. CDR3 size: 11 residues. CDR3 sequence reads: CSVVSNTEAFF. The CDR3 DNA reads TGCAGCGTTGTCTCGAACACTGAAGCTTTCTTT.

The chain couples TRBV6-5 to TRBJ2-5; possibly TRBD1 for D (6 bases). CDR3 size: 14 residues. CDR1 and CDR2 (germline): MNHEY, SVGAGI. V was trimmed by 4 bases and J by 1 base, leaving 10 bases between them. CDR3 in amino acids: CASSFQGSQETQYF. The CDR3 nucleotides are TGTGCCAGCAGTTTCCAGGGGAGCCAAGAGACCCAGTACTTC.

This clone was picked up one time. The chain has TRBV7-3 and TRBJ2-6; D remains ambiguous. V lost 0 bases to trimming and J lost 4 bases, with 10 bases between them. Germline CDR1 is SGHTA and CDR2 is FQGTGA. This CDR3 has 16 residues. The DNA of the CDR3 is TGTGCCAGCAGCTTAACGATCCGGCCCGGGGCCAACGTCCTGACTTTC. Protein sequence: CASSLTIRPGANVLTF.

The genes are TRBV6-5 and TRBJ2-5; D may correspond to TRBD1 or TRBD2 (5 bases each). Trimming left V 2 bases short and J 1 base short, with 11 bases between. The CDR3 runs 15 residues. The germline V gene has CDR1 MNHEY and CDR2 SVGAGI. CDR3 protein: CASSYQGPSQETQYF. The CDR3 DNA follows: TGTGCCAGCAGTTACCAGGGACCTAGCCAAGAGACCCAGTACTTC.

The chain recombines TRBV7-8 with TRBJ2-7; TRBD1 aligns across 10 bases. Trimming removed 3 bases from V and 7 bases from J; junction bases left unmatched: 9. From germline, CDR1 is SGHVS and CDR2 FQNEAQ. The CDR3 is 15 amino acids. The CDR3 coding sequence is TGTGCCAGCAGCTTTCAACCCGGGACAGGGGTTGAGCAGTACGTC. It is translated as CASSFQPGTGVEQYV.

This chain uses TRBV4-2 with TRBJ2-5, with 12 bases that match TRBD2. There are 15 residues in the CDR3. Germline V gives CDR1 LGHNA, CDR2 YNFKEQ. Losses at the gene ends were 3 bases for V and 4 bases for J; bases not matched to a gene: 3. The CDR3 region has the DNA TGTGCCAGCAGCCAGACTAGCGGGGGATCAGAGACCCAGTACTTC. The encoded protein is CASSQTSGGSETQYF.